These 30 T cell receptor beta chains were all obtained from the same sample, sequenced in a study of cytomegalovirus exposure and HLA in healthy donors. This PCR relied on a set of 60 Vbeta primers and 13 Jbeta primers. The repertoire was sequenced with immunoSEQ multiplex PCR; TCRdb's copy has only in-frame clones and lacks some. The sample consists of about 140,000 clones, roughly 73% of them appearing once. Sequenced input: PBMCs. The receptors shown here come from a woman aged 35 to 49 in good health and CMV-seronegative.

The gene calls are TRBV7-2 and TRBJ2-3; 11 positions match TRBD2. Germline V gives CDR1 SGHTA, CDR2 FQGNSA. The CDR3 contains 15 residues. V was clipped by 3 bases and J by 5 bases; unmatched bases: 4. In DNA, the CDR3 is TGTGCCAGCAGCTTTAGCGGGGGGGCCGGAGATACGCAGTATTTT. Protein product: CASSFSGGAGDTQYF.

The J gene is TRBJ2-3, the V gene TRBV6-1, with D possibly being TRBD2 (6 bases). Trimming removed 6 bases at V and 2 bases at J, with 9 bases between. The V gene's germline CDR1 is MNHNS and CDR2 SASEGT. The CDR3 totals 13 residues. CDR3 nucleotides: TGTGCCAGCAGCGGGGGACTCACAGATACGCAGTATTTT. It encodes CASSGGLTDTQYF.

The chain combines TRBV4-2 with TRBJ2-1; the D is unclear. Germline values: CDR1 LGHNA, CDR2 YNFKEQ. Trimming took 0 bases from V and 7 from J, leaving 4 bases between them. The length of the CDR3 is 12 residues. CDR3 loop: CASSQDHNEQFF. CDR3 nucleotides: TGTGCCAGCAGCCAAGATCATAATGAGCAGTTCTTC.

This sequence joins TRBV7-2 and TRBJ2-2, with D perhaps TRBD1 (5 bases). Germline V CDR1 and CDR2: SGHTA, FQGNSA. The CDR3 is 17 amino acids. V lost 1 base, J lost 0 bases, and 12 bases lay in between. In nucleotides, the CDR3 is TGTGCCAGCAGCTTAGTAGTCAGGGCTTCGAACACCGGGGAGCTGTTTTTT. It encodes CASSLVVRASNTGELFF.

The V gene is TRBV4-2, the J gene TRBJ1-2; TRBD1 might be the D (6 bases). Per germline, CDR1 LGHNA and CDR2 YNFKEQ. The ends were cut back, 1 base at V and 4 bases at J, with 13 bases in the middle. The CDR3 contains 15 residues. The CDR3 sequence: CASSQGSADSYGYTF. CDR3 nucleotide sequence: TGTGCCAGCAGCCAAGGGTCTGCGGACAGCTATGGCTACACCTTC.

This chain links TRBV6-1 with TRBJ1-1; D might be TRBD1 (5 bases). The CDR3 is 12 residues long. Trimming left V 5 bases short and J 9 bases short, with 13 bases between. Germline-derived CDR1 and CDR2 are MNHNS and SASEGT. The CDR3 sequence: CASSSRAGQAFF. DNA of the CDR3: TGTGCCAGCAGTTCCCGGGCGGGGCAAGCTTTCTTT.

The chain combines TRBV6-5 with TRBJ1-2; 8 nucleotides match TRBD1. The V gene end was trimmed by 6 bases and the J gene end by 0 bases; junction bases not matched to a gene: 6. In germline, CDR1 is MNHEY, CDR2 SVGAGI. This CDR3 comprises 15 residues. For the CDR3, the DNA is TGTGCCAGCAGCCCCGGGACAGGAGCTAACTATGGCTACACCTTC. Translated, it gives CASSPGTGANYGYTF.

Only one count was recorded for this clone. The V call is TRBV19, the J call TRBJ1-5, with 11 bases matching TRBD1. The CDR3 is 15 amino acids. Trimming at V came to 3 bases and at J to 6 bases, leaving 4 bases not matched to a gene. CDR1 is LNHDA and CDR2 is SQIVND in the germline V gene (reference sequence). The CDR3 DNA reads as TGTGCCAGTAGTATGGTGGGACAGGGGGTTCAGCCCCAGCATTTT. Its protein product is CASSMVGQGVQPQHF.

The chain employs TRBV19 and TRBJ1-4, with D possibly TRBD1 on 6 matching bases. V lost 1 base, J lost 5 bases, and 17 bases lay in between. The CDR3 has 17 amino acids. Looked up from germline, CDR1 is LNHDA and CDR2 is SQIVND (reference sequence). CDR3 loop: CASSIVPTGRANEKLFF. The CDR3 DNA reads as TGTGCCAGTAGTATAGTACCGACAGGCCGGGCGAATGAAAAACTGTTTTTT.

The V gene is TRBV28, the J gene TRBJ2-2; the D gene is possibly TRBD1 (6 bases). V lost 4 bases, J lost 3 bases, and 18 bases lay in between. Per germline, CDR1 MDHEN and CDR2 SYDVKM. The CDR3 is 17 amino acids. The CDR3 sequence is CASSSTGSRGYTGELFF. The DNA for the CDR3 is TGTGCCAGCAGTTCTACAGGGTCTCGGGGATACACCGGGGAGCTGTTTTTT.

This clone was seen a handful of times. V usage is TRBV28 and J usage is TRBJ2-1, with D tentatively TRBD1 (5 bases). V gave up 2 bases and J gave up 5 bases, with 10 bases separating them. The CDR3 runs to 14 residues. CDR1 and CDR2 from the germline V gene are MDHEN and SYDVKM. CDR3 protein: CASSLGRVDNEQFF. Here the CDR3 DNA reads TGTGCCAGCAGTTTAGGCAGGGTGGACAATGAGCAGTTCTTC.

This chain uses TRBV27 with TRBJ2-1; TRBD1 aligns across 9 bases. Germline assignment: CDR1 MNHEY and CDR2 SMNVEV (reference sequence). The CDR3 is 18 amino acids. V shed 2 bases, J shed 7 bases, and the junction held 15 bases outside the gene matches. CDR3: CASSLATLGQGKGNEQFF. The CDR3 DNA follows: TGTGCCAGCAGTTTAGCAACACTGGGACAGGGCAAGGGGAATGAGCAGTTCTTC.

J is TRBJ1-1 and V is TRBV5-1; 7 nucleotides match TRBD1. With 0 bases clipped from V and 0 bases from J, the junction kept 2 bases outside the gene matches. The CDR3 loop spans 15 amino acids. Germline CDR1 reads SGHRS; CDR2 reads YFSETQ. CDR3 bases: TGCGCCAGCAGCTTGGTGACAGGGTTGAACACTGAAGCTTTCTTT. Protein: CASSLVTGLNTEAFF.

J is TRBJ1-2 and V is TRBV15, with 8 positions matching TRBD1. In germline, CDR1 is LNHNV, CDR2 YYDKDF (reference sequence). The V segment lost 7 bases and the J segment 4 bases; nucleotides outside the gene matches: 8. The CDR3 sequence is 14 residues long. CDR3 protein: CATTDDRGAYGYTF. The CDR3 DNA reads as TGTGCCACCACCGACGACAGGGGTGCCTATGGCTACACCTTC.

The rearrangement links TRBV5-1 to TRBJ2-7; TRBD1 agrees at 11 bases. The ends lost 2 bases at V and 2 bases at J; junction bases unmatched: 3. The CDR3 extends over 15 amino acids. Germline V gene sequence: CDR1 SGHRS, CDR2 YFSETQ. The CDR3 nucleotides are TGCGCCAGCAGCTTAGGACAGGGGGCCACCTACGAGCAGTACTTC. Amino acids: CASSLGQGATYEQYF.

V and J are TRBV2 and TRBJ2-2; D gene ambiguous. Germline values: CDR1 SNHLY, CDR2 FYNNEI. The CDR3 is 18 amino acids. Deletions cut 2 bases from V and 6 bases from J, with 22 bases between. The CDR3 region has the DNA TGTGCCAGCAGTGAACAGTCCTTAACACCGCCCGTCCCCGGGGAGCTGTTTTTT. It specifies CASSEQSLTPPVPGELFF.

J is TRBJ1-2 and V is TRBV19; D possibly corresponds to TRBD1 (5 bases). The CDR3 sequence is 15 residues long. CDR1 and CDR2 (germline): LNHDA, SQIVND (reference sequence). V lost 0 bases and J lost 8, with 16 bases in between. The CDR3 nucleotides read TGTGCCAGTAGTATAGATCCCGGGACTTACCACGGCTACACCTTC. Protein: CASSIDPGTYHGYTF.

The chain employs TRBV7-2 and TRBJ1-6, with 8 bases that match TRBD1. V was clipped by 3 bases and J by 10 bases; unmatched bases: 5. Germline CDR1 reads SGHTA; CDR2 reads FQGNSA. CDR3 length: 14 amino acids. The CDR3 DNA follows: TGTGCCAGCAGCTTCGGACAGGGCGGATCACCCCTCCACTTT. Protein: CASSFGQGGSPLHF.

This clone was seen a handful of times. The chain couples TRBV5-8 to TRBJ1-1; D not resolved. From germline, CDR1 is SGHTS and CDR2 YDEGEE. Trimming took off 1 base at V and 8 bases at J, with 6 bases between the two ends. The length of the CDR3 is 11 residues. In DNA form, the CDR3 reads TGTGCCAGCAGCTTGTTCGAGGAAGCTTTCTTT. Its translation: CASSLFEEAFF.

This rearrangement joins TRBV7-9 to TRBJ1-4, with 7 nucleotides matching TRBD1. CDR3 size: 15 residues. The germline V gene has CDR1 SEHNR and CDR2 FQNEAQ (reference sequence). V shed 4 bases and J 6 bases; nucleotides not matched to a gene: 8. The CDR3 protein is CASSSGGGQHEKLFF. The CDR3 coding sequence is TGTGCCAGCAGCTCGGGGGGGGGACAGCATGAAAAACTGTTTTTT.

DNA for the CDR3: TGTGCCAGCAGCTTCAGCACAGTCGGGGATGGCTACACCTTC. Protein: CASSFSTVGDGYTF. The chain couples TRBV5-8 to TRBJ1-2, with D unclear. Trimming took off 2 bases at V and 6 bases at J, with 14 bases between the two ends. Per the germline V gene, CDR1 is SGHTS and CDR2 is YDEGEE. This CDR3 spans 14 amino acids.

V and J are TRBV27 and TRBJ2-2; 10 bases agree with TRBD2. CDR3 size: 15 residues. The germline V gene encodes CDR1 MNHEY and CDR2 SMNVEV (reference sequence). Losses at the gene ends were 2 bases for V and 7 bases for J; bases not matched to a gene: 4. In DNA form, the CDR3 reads TGTGCCAGCAGTTTAGAGGCTAGCGGGGGCGGGGAGCTGTTTTTT. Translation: CASSLEASGGGELFF.

The CDR3 bases are TGTGCCAGCAGTGCAGACTATAAACAGGGTGAGAACTATGGCTACACCTTC. Protein product: CASSADYKQGENYGYTF. The genes are TRBV9 and TRBJ1-2; possibly TRBD1 for D (6 bases). V lost 5 bases and J lost 2, with 22 bases in between. Germline V gene data show CDR1 as SGDLS and CDR2 as YYNGEE. The CDR3 consists of 17 residues.

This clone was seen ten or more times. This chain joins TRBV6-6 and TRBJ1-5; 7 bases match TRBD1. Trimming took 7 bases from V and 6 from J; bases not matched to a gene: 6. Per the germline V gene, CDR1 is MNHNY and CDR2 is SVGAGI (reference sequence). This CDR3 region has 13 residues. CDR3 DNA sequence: TGTGCCAGCAAGACAGGGATGGCTCAGCCCCAGCATTTT. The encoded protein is CASKTGMAQPQHF.

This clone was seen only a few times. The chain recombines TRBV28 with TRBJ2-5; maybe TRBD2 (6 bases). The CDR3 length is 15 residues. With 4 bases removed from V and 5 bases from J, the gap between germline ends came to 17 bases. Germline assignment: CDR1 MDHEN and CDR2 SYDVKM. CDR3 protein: CASSSGLYQGETQYF. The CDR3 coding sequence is TGTGCCAGCAGTTCGGGACTCTATCAAGGGGAGACCCAGTACTTC.

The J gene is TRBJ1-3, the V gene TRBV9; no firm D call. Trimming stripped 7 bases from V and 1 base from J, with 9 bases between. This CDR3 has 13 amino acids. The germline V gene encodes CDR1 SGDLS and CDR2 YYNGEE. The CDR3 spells CASSEGSGNTIYF. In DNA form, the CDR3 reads TGTGCCAGCTCAGAGGGATCTGGAAACACCATATATTTT.

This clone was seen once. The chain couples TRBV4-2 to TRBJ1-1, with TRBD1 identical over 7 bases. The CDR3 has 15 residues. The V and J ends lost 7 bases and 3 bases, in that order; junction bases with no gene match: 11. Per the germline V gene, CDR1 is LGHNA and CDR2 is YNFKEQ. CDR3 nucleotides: TGTGCCAGCACCTGGGAGACAGGGCGAGACACTGAAGCTTTCTTT. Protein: CASTWETGRDTEAFF.

This CDR3 is CASSLGEGTVGRYEQYF. DNA for the CDR3: TGTGCCAGCAGCTTGGGTGAGGGGACAGTTGGTCGCTACGAGCAGTACTTC. The chain is built from TRBV5-4 and TRBJ2-7, with TRBD1 identical over 7 bases. V shed 0 bases, J shed 3 bases, and the junction held 12 bases outside the gene matches. Germline lookup yields CDR1 SGHNT and CDR2 YYREEE (reference sequence). This CDR3 is built from 17 residues.

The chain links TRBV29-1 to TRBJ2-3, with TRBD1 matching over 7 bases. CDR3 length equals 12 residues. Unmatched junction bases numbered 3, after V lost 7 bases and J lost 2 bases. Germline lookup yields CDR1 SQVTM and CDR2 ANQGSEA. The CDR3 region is CSADRDTDTQYF. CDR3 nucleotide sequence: TGCAGCGCCGACAGGGACACAGATACGCAGTATTTT.

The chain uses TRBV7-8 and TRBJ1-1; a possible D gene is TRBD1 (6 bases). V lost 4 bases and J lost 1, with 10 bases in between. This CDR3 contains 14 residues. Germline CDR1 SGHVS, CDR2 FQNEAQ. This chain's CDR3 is CASSWGHQNTEAFF. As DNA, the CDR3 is TGTGCCAGCAGCTGGGGACACCAGAACACTGAAGCTTTCTTT.